This TCR beta chain was retrieved from a study of identical twins. Study-wide findings and caveats: Compared with unrelated sharing, twin-shared out-of-frame alpha sequences had more low-probability sequences. Out-of-frame TCR alpha sharing observed in monozygotic twins exceeded model estimates.

With template switching, a universal primer site was added, and the cDNA carried unique molecular identifiers. TCRdb recomputed calls from the 5' RACE reads with MiXCR, one row per CDR3 protein. The table has 250,000 to 350,000 distinct CDR3 sequences, just under 9.5% seen once; the top ten hold approximately 7%. The CDR3 is made up of 16 amino acids. CDR1 is SGHTA and CDR2 is FQGTGA in the germline V gene. V dropped 2 bases and J dropped 0 bases, with 10 bases sitting between them. Only a few counts were recorded for this clonotype. No antigen is known for it. The sample was also reused in another study, on yellow fever vaccine responses in identical twins. From that paper: Convergence reportedly seemed to mark part of the twins' vaccine T cell response, with personalization marking the rest.

The rearrangement joins TRBV7-3 to TRBJ2-2, with a tentative D call TRBD2 (6 bases). This sequence originates from a woman under 30 in good health. Sequenced input: CD8+ T cells sorted from blood. CDR3 DNA sequence: TGTGCCAGCAGCTTAGGTCCGGGGGCGAACACCGGGGAGCTGTTTTTT. This codes for CASSLGPGANTGELFF. Full variable domain (rest looked up from reference TRBV7-3 and TRBJ2-2): GAGVSQTPSNKVTEKGKYVELRCDPISGHTALYWYRQSLGQGPEFLIYFQGTGAADDSGLPNDRFFAVRPEGSVSTLKIQRTERGDSAVYLCASSLGPGANTGELFFGEGSRLTVL.